This T cell receptor beta chain came from a study of T-cell reconstitution after alpha-beta-depleted transplantation in children. General study results and limits: Where some patients showed high TCRbeta diversity at day 60, it came from recipient T cells and thymic progenitors that had survived. Reportedly, alpha-beta T cells present about two months post-transplant originated from several hundred expanded clones of graft origin. One year after transplant, T-cell counts and diversity came mostly from newly produced T cells.

On this clonotype: The antigen is undetermined.

A TCRbeta library incorporating unique molecular identifiers was prepared. One entry per CDR3 protein results from TCRdb running MiXCR on the PCR reads. Found here are about 420,000 distinct CDR3 sequences, about a sixth of them singletons; the top ten hold just under 30%. Trimming took 2 bases from V and 8 from J; bases not matched to a gene: 4. The V gene's germline CDR1 is SGHVS and CDR2 FNYEAQ. The CDR3 is 13 amino acids. The TCR sequence derives from a boy under three years old who had a stem cell transplant for Wiskott-Aldrich syndrome, so the T cells may come from the graft donor. V gene TRBV7-6 combines with J gene TRBJ1-1, with TRBD1 matching over 8 bases. The material was PBMCs, mostly from graft donor cells, obtained 360 days after TCRalphabeta/CD19-depleted stem cell transplant. The CDR3 here is CASSLYWTGEAFF. The CDR3 nucleotides are TGTGCCAGCAGCTTATATTGGACAGGGGAAGCTTTCTTT.